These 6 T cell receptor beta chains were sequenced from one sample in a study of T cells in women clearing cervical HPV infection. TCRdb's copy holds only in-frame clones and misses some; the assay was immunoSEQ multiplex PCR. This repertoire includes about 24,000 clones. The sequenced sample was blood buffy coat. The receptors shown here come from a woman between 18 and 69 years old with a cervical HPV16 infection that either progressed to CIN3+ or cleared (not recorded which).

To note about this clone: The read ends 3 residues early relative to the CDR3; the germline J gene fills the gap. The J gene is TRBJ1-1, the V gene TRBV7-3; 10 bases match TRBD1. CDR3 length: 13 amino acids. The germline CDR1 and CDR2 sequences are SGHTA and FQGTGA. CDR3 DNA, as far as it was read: TGTGCCAGCAGCCCCCAGGACAGGGGGGAA. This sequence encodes CASSPQDRGE. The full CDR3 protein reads CASSPQDRGEAFF. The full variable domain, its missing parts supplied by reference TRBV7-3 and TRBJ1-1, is GAGVSQTPSNKVTEKGKYVELRCDPISGHTALYWYRQSLGQGPEFLIYFQGTGAADDSGLPNDRFFAVRPEGSVSTLKIQRTERGDSAVYLCASSPQDRGEAFFGQGTRLTVV.

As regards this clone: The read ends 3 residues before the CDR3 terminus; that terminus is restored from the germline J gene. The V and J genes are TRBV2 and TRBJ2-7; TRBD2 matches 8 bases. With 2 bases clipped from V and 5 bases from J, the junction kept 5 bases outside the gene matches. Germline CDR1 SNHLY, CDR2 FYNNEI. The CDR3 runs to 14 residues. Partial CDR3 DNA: TGTGCCAGCAGTGAAAGTCCTAGCGGGCACGAG. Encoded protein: CASSESPSGHE. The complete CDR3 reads CASSESPSGHEQYF.

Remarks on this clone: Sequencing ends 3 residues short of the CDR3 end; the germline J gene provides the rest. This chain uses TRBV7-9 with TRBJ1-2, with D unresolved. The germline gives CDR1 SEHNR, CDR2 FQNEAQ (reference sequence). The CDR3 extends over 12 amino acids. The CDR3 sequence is CASSLVPEGYTF. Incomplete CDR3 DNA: TGTGCCAGCAGCTTAGTTCCAGAGGGC.

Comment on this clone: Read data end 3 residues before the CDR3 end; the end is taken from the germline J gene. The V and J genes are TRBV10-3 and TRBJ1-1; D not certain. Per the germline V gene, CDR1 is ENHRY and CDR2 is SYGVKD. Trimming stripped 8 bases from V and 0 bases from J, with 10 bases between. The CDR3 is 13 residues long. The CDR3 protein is CAIRGDLNTEAFF. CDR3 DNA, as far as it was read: TGTGCCATCCGGGGTGACTTGAACACTGAA.

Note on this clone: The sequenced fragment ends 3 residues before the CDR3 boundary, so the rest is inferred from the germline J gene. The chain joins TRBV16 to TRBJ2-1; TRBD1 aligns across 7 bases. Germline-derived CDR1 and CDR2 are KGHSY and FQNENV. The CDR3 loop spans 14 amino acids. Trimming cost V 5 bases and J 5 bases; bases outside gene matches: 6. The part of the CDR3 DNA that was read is TGTGCCAGCAGCTTGGGACAGCGAAACAATGAG. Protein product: CASSLGQRNNE. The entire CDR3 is CASSLGQRNNEQFF.

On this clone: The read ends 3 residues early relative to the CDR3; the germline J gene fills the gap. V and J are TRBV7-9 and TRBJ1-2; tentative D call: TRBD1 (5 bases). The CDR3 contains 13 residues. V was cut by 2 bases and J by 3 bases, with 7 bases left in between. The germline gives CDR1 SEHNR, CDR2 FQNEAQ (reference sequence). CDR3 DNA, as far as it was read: TGTGCCAGCAGCTTAAGCAGGGACTATGGC. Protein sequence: CASSLSRDYG. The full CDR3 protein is CASSLSRDYGYTF. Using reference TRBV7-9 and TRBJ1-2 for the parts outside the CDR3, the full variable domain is DTGVSQNPRHKITKRGQNVTFRCDPISEHNRLYWYRQTLGQGPEFLTYFQNEAQLEKSRLLSDRFSAERPKGSFSTLEIQRTEQGDSAMYLCASSLSRDYGYTFGSGTRLTVV.